These T cell receptor beta chains were read from a single sample in a study of early T cells in non-severe SARS-CoV-2 infection. TCRdb fed the 5' RACE reads into MiXCR, producing one record per CDR3 protein. Among 26,000 or so distinct CDR3 sequences listed, roughly 4.1% were seen once. Specimen: whole blood. All receptors come from an adult who was a healthcare worker with PCR-confirmed SARS-CoV-2 infection or an uninfected control (not recorded which). CDR3s include the opening cysteine and the closing phenylalanine or tryptophan. The D gene is left open where the match is weak. The size field is filled for only some rows; it gives once, few, many or a size class.

abundance: medium-sized; d_gene: NA; j_gene: TRBJ1-5; v_gene: TRBV29-1; CDR3aa: CSVGWTADQPQHF; CDR3nt: TGCAGCGTGGGATGGACAGCAGATCAGCCCCAGCATTTT
abundance: NA; d_gene: TRBD1; j_gene: TRBJ2-7; v_gene: TRBV7-3; CDR3aa: CASSPGQGADEQYF; CDR3nt: TGTGCCAGCAGCCCCGGACAGGGGGCCGACGAGCAGTACTTC
abundance: many; d_gene: NA; j_gene: TRBJ2-4; v_gene: TRBV20-1; CDR3aa: CSAMEDNKNIQYF; CDR3nt: TGCAGTGCTATGGAGGACAACAAAAACATTCAGTACTTC
abundance: many; d_gene: TRBD1; j_gene: TRBJ2-7; v_gene: TRBV20-1; CDR3aa: CSARDGTGGSYEQYF; CDR3nt: TGCAGTGCTAGAGATGGGACAGGGGGCTCCTACGAGCAGTACTTC
abundance: NA; d_gene: TRBD2; j_gene: TRBJ2-5; v_gene: TRBV12-3/TRBV12-4; CDR3aa: CASCSPSGVQETQYF; CDR3nt: TGTGCCAGCTGTAGTCCCAGCGGGGTCCAAGAGACCCAGTACTTC
abundance: many; d_gene: TRBD2; j_gene: TRBJ2-5; v_gene: TRBV12-5; CDR3aa: CASGLRVAGGGTQYF; CDR3nt: TGTGCTAGTGGTTTGAGAGTAGCGGGAGGTGGGACCCAGTACTTC
abundance: many; d_gene: TRBD2; j_gene: TRBJ2-7; v_gene: TRBV6-2/TRBV6-3; CDR3aa: CASSYSSSGGQYF; CDR3nt: TGTGCCAGCAGTTACTCCTCGAGCGGGGGGCAGTACTTC
abundance: few; d_gene: NA; j_gene: TRBJ2-3; v_gene: TRBV18; CDR3aa: CASSPPSRGRTDTQYF; CDR3nt: TGTGCCAGCTCACCACCTTCCCGCGGTCGCACAGATACGCAGTATTTT
abundance: many; d_gene: NA; j_gene: TRBJ2-3; v_gene: TRBV18; CDR3aa: CASSPPGTDTQYF; CDR3nt: TGTGCCAGCTCACCACCGGGCACAGATACGCAGTATTTT
abundance: many; d_gene: TRBD1; j_gene: TRBJ2-7; v_gene: TRBV4-1; CDR3aa: CASSQEPGQGYEQYF; CDR3nt: TGCGCCAGCAGCCAAGAACCGGGACAGGGATACGAGCAGTACTTC
abundance: NA; d_gene: TRBD1; j_gene: TRBJ2-3; v_gene: TRBV15; CDR3aa: CATGGTGGTDTQYF; CDR3nt: TGTGCCACCGGGGGGACAGGGGGCACGGATACGCAGTATTTT